Below, 29 T cell receptor beta chains from the same sample are listed, as sequenced in a study of T cells in Graves' hyperthyroidism and ophthalmopathy. From RNA transcripts, TCR beta CDR3 regions were amplified. When the TCR CDR3 underwent first-round RT-PCR, the HTBI primer set was used. TCRdb used MiXCR to reprocess the multiplex PCR reads, holding one entry per CDR3 protein. The repertoire has around 760,000 distinct CDR3 sequences, approximately 36% of them found once; the top ten carry roughly 30%. Material: blood. These receptors all stem from a woman aged 40 to 49 with Graves' hyperthyroidism.

This clonotype has just a few counts. CDR3 in amino acids: CSVEPTRGQPQHF. CDR3 coding DNA: TGCAGCGTTGAACCGACAAGAGGTCAGCCCCAGCATTTT. The chain has TRBV29-1 and TRBJ1-5, with no clear D. The CDR3 loop spans 13 amino acids. V was shortened by 2 bases and J by 6 bases, with 11 bases between the two germline ends. The germline V gene has CDR1 SQVTM and CDR2 ANQGSEA.

The chain joins TRBV7-9 to TRBJ1-4; weak D call: TRBD1 (6 bases). From germline, CDR1 is SEHNR and CDR2 FQNEAQ (reference sequence). V gave up 2 bases and J gave up 5 bases, with 15 bases separating them. The CDR3 length is 16 residues. The CDR3 DNA follows: TGTGCCAGCAGCTTATTCGGGGGAGGGGGGAATGAAAAACTGTTTTTT. Amino acid sequence: CASSLFGGGGNEKLFF.

This clonotype has at least ten counts. The V and J genes are TRBV27 and TRBJ2-7; 7 bases fit TRBD1. Trimming at V came to 5 bases and at J to 6 bases, leaving 7 bases not matched to a gene. The V gene's germline CDR1 is MNHEY and CDR2 SMNVEV (reference sequence). The CDR3 totals 13 residues. CDR3 protein: CASSPGAGGEQYF. Written as DNA, the CDR3 is TGTGCCAGCAGTCCCGGCGCAGGGGGCGAGCAGTACTTC.

V is TRBV19 and J is TRBJ2-5; TRBD2 matches at 10 bases. This CDR3 region has 15 residues. Trimming cost V 5 bases and J 5 bases; bases outside gene matches: 8. Looked up from germline, CDR1 is LNHDA and CDR2 is SQIVND (reference sequence). Written as DNA, the CDR3 is TGTGCCAGTAGTCGAGCGGGGGGGGCATGGGAGACCCAGTACTTC. It encodes CASSRAGGAWETQYF.

The V gene is TRBV7-2, the J gene TRBJ2-2; D might be TRBD2 (6 bases). Germline CDR1 SGHTA, CDR2 FQGNSA. V shed 5 bases and J shed 1 base, with 17 bases lying between them. The length of the CDR3 is 17 residues. The CDR3 loop reads CASSPKSTSRNTGELFF. CDR3 sequence (DNA): TGTGCCAGCAGCCCGAAGAGTACTAGCCGGAACACCGGGGAGCTGTTTTTT.

This clonotype has ten or more counts. The rearrangement joins TRBV3-1 to TRBJ1-5; a weak D match, TRBD1 (5 bases). The CDR3 is 14 amino acids. V lost 1 base, J lost 4 bases, and 8 bases lay in between. CDR1 is LGHDT and CDR2 is YNNKEL in the germline V gene (reference sequence). CDR3 region: CASSQGRANQPQHF. For the CDR3, the DNA is TGTGCCAGCAGCCAAGGCAGGGCTAATCAGCCCCAGCATTTT.

This clonotype was picked up a small number of times. The chain is built from TRBV20-1 and TRBJ1-6; TRBD1 aligns across 12 bases. Trimming removed 2 bases from V and 8 bases from J; junction bases left unmatched: 4. The V gene's germline CDR1 is DFQATT and CDR2 SNEGSKA (reference sequence). The CDR3 length is 15 residues. CDR3 nucleotides: TGCAGTGCTAGATACCGGGACAGGGGGCATTCACCCCTCCACTTT. Residues: CSARYRDRGHSPLHF.

Many counts were recorded for this clonotype. The chain has TRBV12-3 or TRBV12-4 and TRBJ1-2; perhaps TRBD1 as D (5 bases). V lost 7 bases to trimming and J lost 2 bases, with 14 bases between them. CDR3 length: 14 amino acids. CDR3 amino acids: CASTNRDGNYGYTF. The CDR3 coding sequence is TGTGCCAGCACGAACCGGGACGGCAACTATGGCTACACCTTC.

In its sample, this clonotype was seen many times. The chain recombines TRBV10-1 with TRBJ2-7, with unresolved D. CDR1 and CDR2 (germline): WNHNN, SYGVQD (reference sequence). This CDR3 region has 15 residues. Trimming stripped 0 bases from V and 0 bases from J, with 9 bases between. The CDR3 loop is CASSESSLSSYEQYF. In DNA, the CDR3 is TGCGCCAGCAGTGAGTCGTCGTTAAGCTCCTACGAGCAGTACTTC.

In its sample, this clonotype was seen many times. The V call is TRBV10-3, the J call TRBJ2-7; 7 nucleotides match TRBD1. V shed 0 bases, J shed 1 base, and the junction held 12 bases outside the gene matches. The germline gives CDR1 ENHRY, CDR2 SYGVKD. This CDR3 contains 18 residues. The CDR3 nucleotides read TGTGCCATCAGTGAGTCGGTCCGGGACAGAGCGATATCCTACGAGCAGTACTTC. Protein sequence: CAISESVRDRAISYEQYF.

This chain uses TRBV2 with TRBJ2-2; the D gene could be TRBD1 or TRBD2 (6 bases each). The CDR3 spans 16 residues. Germline V gene data show CDR1 as SNHLY and CDR2 as FYNNEI. Trimming pared 5 bases from V and 2 bases from J, leaving 15 bases between. The CDR3 is CASSYQGTGNTGELFF. The CDR3 nucleotides read TGTGCCAGCAGTTACCAGGGGACTGGAAACACCGGGGAGCTGTTTTTT.

This clonotype has a single count. The chain has TRBV11-2 and TRBJ2-7; D uncertain. With 9 bases removed from V and 7 bases from J, the gap between germline ends came to 13 bases. CDR3 length: 11 amino acids. The germline V gene has CDR1 SGHAT and CDR2 FQNNGV. The CDR3 region is CARDDGDEQYF. CDR3 in DNA: TGTGCCAGGGACGATGGGGATGAGCAGTACTTC.

This chain links TRBV7-9 with TRBJ2-3; D possibly corresponds to TRBD1 (5 bases). V lost 6 bases, J lost 7 bases, and 8 bases lay in between. Germline V gives CDR1 SEHNR, CDR2 FQNEAQ (reference sequence). This CDR3 spans 11 amino acids. For the CDR3, the DNA is TGTGCCAGCAGTGGGGCGTATACGCAGTATTTT. Its protein is CASSGAYTQYF.

In this sample, this clonotype turned up many times. The V and J genes are TRBV29-1 and TRBJ1-2; 9 nucleotides align to TRBD1. Germline loops: CDR1 SQVTM, CDR2 ANQGSEA. Trimming removed 1 base from V and 5 bases from J; junction bases left unmatched: 11. The CDR3 runs 16 residues. The CDR3 region is CSVEGSGTGTSYGYTF. CDR3 coding DNA: TGCAGCGTTGAAGGAAGTGGGACAGGGACCTCTTATGGCTACACCTTC.

This clonotype was picked up a small number of times. The CDR3 spells CASSRNSGGSTDTQYF. CDR3 nucleotide sequence: TGTGCCAGCAGTCGTAATAGCGGGGGGAGCACAGATACGCAGTATTTT. The chain employs TRBV11-1 and TRBJ2-3; 10 bases align to TRBD2. Per germline, CDR1 SGHAT and CDR2 FQDESV (reference sequence). The CDR3 has 16 residues. The J segment lost 0 bases and the V segment lost 6 bases, leaving 6 bases of the junction unmatched. Combining the CDR3 with reference TRBV11-1 and TRBJ2-3 gives the whole variable domain EAEVAQSPRYKITEKSQAVAFWCDPISGHATLYWYRQILGQGPELLVQFQDESVVDDSQLPKDRFSAERLKGVDSTLKIQPAELGDSAMYLCASSRNSGGSTDTQYFGPGTRLTVL.

Details on this clonotype: The junction departs from germline at one end; a sequencing error may be responsible. The chain links TRBV19 to TRBJ1-1; TRBD1 matches 8 bases. The CDR3 contains 17 residues. Germline V CDR1 and CDR2: LNHDA, SQIVND (reference sequence). The CDR3 is CASSIVRGTGSNTGAFF. The DNA of the CDR3 is TGTGCCAGTAGTATCGTTCGGGGGACAGGTTCGAACACTGGAGCTTTCTTT.

The rearrangement uses TRBV10-2 and TRBJ1-2, with 7 bases aligning to TRBD1. Germline V CDR1 and CDR2: WSHSY, SAAADI. V lost 5 bases to trimming and J lost 4 bases; unmatched junction nucleotides: 10. The CDR3 length is 15 residues. The CDR3 coding sequence is TGCGCCAGCAGTCCTGTAATGACAGGGCGCTATGGCTACACCTTC. It encodes CASSPVMTGRYGYTF.

The J gene is TRBJ1-2, the V gene TRBV2, with D tentatively TRBD1 (6 bases). The CDR3 is 12 amino acids. Germline V CDR1 and CDR2: SNHLY, FYNNEI. V was pared by 8 bases and J by 8 bases, with 15 bases between. The chain's CDR3 is CASSPSGVGYTF. The CDR3 DNA reads TGTGCCAGCTCACCATCAGGGGTCGGCTACACCTTC. The variable domain in full, completed from reference TRBV2 and TRBJ1-2, reads EPEVTQTPSHQVTQMGQEVILRCVPISNHLYFYWYRQILGQKVEFLVSFYNNEISEKSEIFDDQFSVERPDGSNFTLKIRSTKLEDSAMYFCASSPSGVGYTFGSGTRLTVV.

V gene TRBV29-1 combines with J gene TRBJ2-7; TRBD1 or TRBD2 may be the D gene (5 bases each). This CDR3 has 15 residues. Trimming took 4 bases from V and 7 from J, leaving 23 bases between them. CDR1 is SQVTM, CDR2 ANQGSEA, per germline. The CDR3: CSVGGRASSYNEQYF. CDR3 bases: TGCAGCGTTGGGGGACGGGCGAGCTCCTACAATGAGCAGTACTTC.

This sequence joins TRBV20-1 and TRBJ2-2, with D possibly called TRBD1 or TRBD2 (6 bases each). Trimming shortened V by 2 bases and J by 8 bases, and 15 bases separated the two germline ends. In germline, CDR1 is DFQATT, CDR2 SNEGSKA (reference sequence). The CDR3 consists of 14 residues. The CDR3 sequence is CSARPPSGAGELFF. CDR3 nucleotide sequence: TGCAGTGCTAGACCCCCCTCGGGGGCGGGGGAGCTGTTTTTT.

The chain joins TRBV2 to TRBJ2-7; 9 nucleotides agree with TRBD1. The CDR3 length is 15 residues. CDR1 and CDR2 (germline): SNHLY, FYNNEI. Trimming at V came to 6 bases and at J to 4 bases, leaving 10 bases not matched to a gene. CDR3 sequence reads: CASSLGQGNLYEQYF. CDR3 bases: TGTGCCAGCAGCTTGGGACAGGGAAATCTATACGAGCAGTACTTC.

This clonotype was detected ten times or more. The chain carries TRBV10-3 and TRBJ2-5; D is ambiguous. CDR1 is ENHRY and CDR2 is SYGVKD in the germline V gene. The CDR3 totals 11 residues. The V end was cut by 10 bases, the J end by 0 bases, with 6 bases between. CDR3 coding DNA: TGTGCCACCGCCAACCAAGAGACCCAGTACTTC. Its protein is CATANQETQYF.

This clonotype has a handful of counts. The chain links TRBV19 to TRBJ2-7; TRBD2 agrees at 9 bases. CDR3 length equals 15 residues. Looked up from germline, CDR1 is LNHDA and CDR2 is SQIVND (reference sequence). J lost 2 bases, V lost 3 bases, and 5 bases had no gene match. CDR3 amino acids: CASSIVAGGPYEQYF. The DNA of the CDR3 is TGTGCCAGTAGTATCGTGGCGGGGGGGCCCTACGAGCAGTACTTC.

This clonotype was detected many times. V is TRBV2 and J is TRBJ2-7; possibly TRBD1 for D (6 bases). The CDR3 covers 14 residues. V was cut by 2 bases and J by 7 bases, with 15 bases left in between. Germline loops: CDR1 SNHLY, CDR2 FYNNEI. The CDR3 loop is CASSEPSAGEEQYF. CDR3 DNA sequence: TGTGCCAGCAGTGAACCTTCTGCAGGGGAGGAGCAGTACTTC.

Ten or more counts support this clonotype. The chain uses TRBV9 and TRBJ2-7, with D possibly matching TRBD2 (7 bases). The CDR3 loop spans 15 amino acids. Germline CDR1 is SGDLS and CDR2 is YYNGEE. With 0 bases removed from V and 2 bases from J, the gap between germline ends came to 12 bases. In nucleotides, the CDR3 is TGTGCCAGCAGCGTAGGCGGGGGCCACCCCTACGAGCAGTACTTC. Amino acid sequence: CASSVGGGHPYEQYF.

This clonotype occurred many times. The chain combines TRBV7-9 with TRBJ1-5; D call uncertain. V shed 5 bases and J shed 4 bases, with 12 bases lying between them. CDR3 size: 14 residues. CDR1 and CDR2 from the germline V gene are SEHNR and FQNEAQ (reference sequence). CDR3 nucleotide sequence: TGTGCCAGCAGCCCTATGGACGGGAATCAGCCCCAGCATTTT. The encoded protein is CASSPMDGNQPQHF.

CDR3 coding DNA: TGTGCCAGCAGCTCCACAGCGAACACTGGGGCCAACGTCCTGACTTTC. Translated, it gives CASSSTANTGANVLTF. The chain recombines TRBV7-1 with TRBJ2-6; the D is unclear. TRBV7-1 is an ORF for which the function is uncertain. V lost 3 bases and J lost 2, with 11 bases in between. The length of the CDR3 is 16 residues.

This clonotype was recorded a few times. V gene TRBV6-5 combines with J gene TRBJ1-2; 9 nucleotides align to TRBD1. V gave up 5 bases and J gave up 5 bases; unmatched junction bases: 6. Germline V gene data show CDR1 as MNHEY and CDR2 as SVGAGI. The CDR3 loop spans 14 amino acids. The CDR3 bases are TGTGCCAGCAGTACAGGGGGCGAATTTTATGGCTACACCTTC. It yields the protein CASSTGGEFYGYTF.

On this clonotype itself: A much larger clone is a single base away; this may be a read error. This chain uses TRBV10-3 with TRBJ2-2, with 7 bases that match TRBD1. J lost 8 bases, V lost 10 bases, and 13 bases had no gene match. Germline V CDR1 and CDR2: ENHRY, SYGVKD. There are 14 residues in the CDR3. The CDR3 sequence is CATRGQVPTGELFF. The CDR3 DNA reads TGTGCCACAAGAGGACAGGTTCCTACAGGGGAGCTGTTTTTT.